This TCR beta chain was found in a study of tumor-infiltrating lymphocytes in oesophageal squamous cell carcinoma. TCRdb re-analysed the PCR reads in MiXCR, keeping a single row per CDR3 protein. The sample holds roughly 20,000 distinct CDR3 sequences, about two fifths seen once. Germline CDR1 reads SGHNT; CDR2 reads YYREEE (reference sequence). Deletions cut 4 bases from V and 0 bases from J, with 14 bases between. The CDR3 covers 15 residues. The V call is TRBV5-4, the J call TRBJ2-7; tentative D call: TRBD2 (6 bases). Sequencing used normal esophageal tissue next to the tumor. This TCR derives from a male donor with esophageal squamous cell carcinoma. CDR3 residues: CASSDLRRGSYEQYF. Here the CDR3 DNA reads TGTGCCAGCAGCGACTTACGGAGGGGCTCCTACGAGCAGTACTTC.